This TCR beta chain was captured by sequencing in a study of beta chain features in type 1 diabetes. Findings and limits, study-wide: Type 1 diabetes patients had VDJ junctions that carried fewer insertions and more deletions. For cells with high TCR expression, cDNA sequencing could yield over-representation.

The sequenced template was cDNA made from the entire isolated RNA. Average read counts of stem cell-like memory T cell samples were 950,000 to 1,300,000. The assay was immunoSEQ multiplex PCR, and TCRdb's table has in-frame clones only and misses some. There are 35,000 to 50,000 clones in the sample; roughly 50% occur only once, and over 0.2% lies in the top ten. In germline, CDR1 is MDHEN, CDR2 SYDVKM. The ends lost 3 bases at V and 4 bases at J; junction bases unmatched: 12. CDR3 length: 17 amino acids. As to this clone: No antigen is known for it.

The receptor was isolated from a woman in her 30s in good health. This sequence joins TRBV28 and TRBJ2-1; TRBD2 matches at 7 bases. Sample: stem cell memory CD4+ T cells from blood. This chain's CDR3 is CASSLPPGGRVYNEQFF. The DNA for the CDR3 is TGTGCCAGCAGTTTGCCCCCAGGTGGGAGGGTGTACAATGAGCAGTTCTTC.